The rows below give T cell receptor beta chains drawn from one sample of a study of cytomegalovirus exposure and HLA in healthy donors. Profiling relied on immunoSEQ multiplex PCR, and the TCRdb table lists in-frame clones only, not all of them. The sample carries 60,000 to 80,000 clones, about four fifths recorded once. Sequences were obtained from PBMCs. The source is a woman in her 30s in good health and CMV-seronegative. CDR3s leave out the opening cysteine and the closing phenylalanine or tryptophan.

cdr3_length j_call v_call cdr3_aa
12 TRBJ2-5 TRBV15 ATSRVYREETQY
13 TRBJ1-5 TRBV4-1 ASSLDRQIYQPQH
13 TRBJ2-5 TRBV10-1 ASSNGGRGVETQY
14 TRBJ2-5 TRBV9 ASSVGAGGGGETQY
13 TRBJ2-3 TRBV2 ASVQGELSTDTQY
13 TRBJ2-5 TRBV28 ASSSPRGPRETQY
13 TRBJ1-1 TRBV25-1 ASSRGGVQNTEAF
12 TRBJ1-5 TRBV6-6 ASSYPGGPQPQH
12 TRBJ1-2 TRBV15 ATSDTGGSYGYT
12 TRBJ2-1 TRBV27 ASTPGTGLGGKF
13 TRBJ1-2 TRBV10-3 AISEPEQGFDGYT
12 TRBJ1-3 TRBV19 ASNSGLFGNTIY
13 TRBJ2-1 TRBV5-5 ASRTTGSSYNEQF
12 TRBJ2-1 TRBV18 ASSPGQGDNEQF
12 TRBJ1-5 TRBV27 ASGGFLRNQPQH
16 TRBJ2-7 TRBV27 ASSLLPPRTEVGYEQY
12 TRBJ1-5 TRBV28 ASSPGQGNQPQH
9 TRBJ2-7 TRBV6-5 ASQQAYEQY
12 TRBJ2-7 TRBV27 ASSTHPTRPEQY
11 TRBJ1-2 TRBV6-5 ASSVGGAGGYT
12 TRBJ1-6 TRBV7-9 ASSLGQWNSPLH
13 TRBJ2-1 TRBV9 ASSVEGGPYNEQF
10 TRBJ2-3 TRBV6-6 ASRGTSGSQY
14 TRBJ2-1 TRBV7-9 ASSTPPGLLGSEQF
13 TRBJ2-1 TRBV5-4 ASSSGGMGQSTQF
14 TRBJ2-7 TRBV11-2 ASSPVGWTGTYEQY
15 TRBJ1-1 TRBV11-2 ASSTLGVRKMNTEAF
11 TRBJ2-5 TRBV6-6 ASSPWGVETQY
14 TRBJ2-1 TRBV11-3 ASSLSIGSSYNEQF
15 TRBJ2-1 TRBV7-9 ASSARLAGGQDNEQF
12 TRBJ1-2 TRBV28 ASRLPISGEGYT
13 TRBJ2-4 TRBV19 ASSPPGGLVNIQY
12 TRBJ1-1 TRBV18 ASSPQGAGTEAF
13 TRBJ2-5 TRBV19 ASSIATQNQETQY
13 TRBJ1-2 TRBV4-3 ASSQVPTSPYGYT
11 TRBJ1-5 TRBV19 ASTQGVNQPQH
11 TRBJ1-5 TRBV2 ASSREVNQPQH
11 TRBJ1-1 TRBV6-6 ASDATGNTEAF
11 TRBJ1-1 TRBV5-1 ASSLQGRTEAF
10 TRBJ1-5 TRBV7-9 SSTMGNQPQH
13 TRBJ1-4 TRBV6-5 ASSYSRELGEKLF
12 TRBJ1-5 TRBV19 ASSYTQGRQPQH
10 TRBJ2-7 TRBV2 ASAGDLHEQY
15 TRBJ1-5 TRBV6-1 ASSGKTGTAGDQPQH
13 TRBJ2-7 TRBV11-2 ASSPPGGLPYEQY
16 TRBJ2-1 TRBV10-3 AMAGGTGATLSYNEQF
11 TRBJ2-1 TRBV7-9 ASSLGLAGAQF
10 TRBJ2-5 TRBV29-1 SVYGTSETQY
14 TRBJ1-1 TRBV7-2 ASSLPFGTGNTEAF